This entry features one T cell receptor (beta chain) sequence. What it recognizes is unknown. TEMRA cells were FACS-enriched, with CD8+ and CD4+ T cells isolated negatively. Random hexamers primed reverse transcription of about 0.45 to 1 ug RNA. Via MiXCR, TCRdb re-called the immunoSEQ multiplex PCR reads, giving one row per CDR3 protein. The sample lists approximately 190,000 distinct CDR3 sequences, approximately 95% occurring once. Trimming shortened V by 4 bases and J by 0 bases, and 10 bases separated the two germline ends. The CDR3 has 14 residues. CDR1 SGHDT and CDR2 YYEEEE come from the germline V gene. The data are from a study of CD8 T cells in Susac syndrome. Notes on the study in general: TEMRA cells and active patients showed peak Susac CD8+ clonal expansion.

The chain recombines TRBV5-6 with TRBJ1-2; D is uncertain. The sequencing input was CD8+ T cells from PBMCs. The clonotype comes from a human donor with Susac syndrome. The CDR3 protein is CASSPRRTNYGYTF. CDR3 bases: TGTGCCAGCAGCCCCCGTCGGACTAACTATGGCTACACCTTC.